One and the same sample provided the 17 T cell receptor beta chains below, sequenced in a study of cytomegalovirus exposure and HLA in healthy donors. The PCR made use of 60 Vbeta and 13 Jbeta primers. Sequenced by immunoSEQ multiplex PCR; TCRdb stores in-frame clones only, minus some. The sample has just under 250,000 clones, about 80% seen once. The sample taken for sequencing was PBMCs. These receptor sequences come from a woman aged 40 to 50 in good health and CMV-seropositive.

The chain links TRBV5-4 to TRBJ1-2; TRBD1 matches at 7 bases. The germline V gene has CDR1 SGHNT and CDR2 YYREEE (reference sequence). The CDR3 extends over 15 amino acids. V trimming: 4 bases; J trimming: 4 bases; junction bases outside the gene matches: 10. In DNA, the CDR3 is TGTGCCAGCAGCCCTGGGGCAGGGGGGTCCTATGGCTACACCTTC. This translates into CASSPGAGGSYGYTF.

V and J are TRBV5-4 and TRBJ2-2; a possible D gene is TRBD2 (5 bases). CDR3 length: 15 amino acids. The V gene lost 3 bases and the J gene lost 4 bases, with 13 bases spanning the gap. Germline assignment: CDR1 SGHNT and CDR2 YYREEE (reference sequence). The CDR3 sequence: CASSYKRSSTGELFF. The DNA for the CDR3 is TGTGCCAGCAGCTATAAGCGGAGTAGCACCGGGGAGCTGTTTTTT.

The table lists this clone with a few counts. This chain joins TRBV4-3 and TRBJ1-4; D gene uncertain. Germline CDR1 and CDR2: LGHNA and YSLEER. This CDR3 has 13 amino acids. V lost 4 bases to trimming and J lost 7 bases, with 10 bases between them. CDR3 nucleotide sequence: TGCGCCAGCAGCCCCCGGGAGGTTGAAAAACTGTTTTTT. Translation gives CASSPREVEKLFF.

This chain links TRBV6-5 with TRBJ1-6, with D perhaps TRBD1 (5 bases). Trimming took 0 bases from V and 9 from J, leaving 12 bases between them. The CDR3 covers 15 residues. Germline lookup yields CDR1 MNHEY and CDR2 SVGAGI. CDR3 sequence: CASSYSSGRGSPLHF. The CDR3 nucleotides are TGTGCCAGCAGTTACTCGTCAGGGCGGGGTTCACCCCTCCACTTT.

This clone was detected once. The chain recombines TRBV7-2 with TRBJ1-1, with 7 positions matching TRBD1. V was clipped by 10 bases and J by 2 bases; unmatched bases: 4. The CDR3 is 12 residues long. Germline assignment: CDR1 SGHTA and CDR2 FQGNSA. For the CDR3, the DNA is TGTGCCATGAGACAGGGAAACACTGAAGCTTTCTTT. This gives the protein CAMRQGNTEAFF.

The chain uses TRBV5-5 and TRBJ1-2; D call uncertain. Germline assignment: CDR1 SGHKS and CDR2 YYEKEE (reference sequence). Trimming cost V 4 bases and J 5 bases, with 15 bases left between them. This CDR3 contains 14 residues. CDR3 amino acids: CASSHTRADYGYTF. The DNA of the CDR3 is TGTGCCAGCAGCCATACGAGGGCAGATTATGGCTACACCTTC.

The chain employs TRBV5-1 and TRBJ2-3, with 11 bases that match TRBD2. Germline trimming cut 4 bases from V and 2 bases from J; bases unmatched to any gene: 6. The germline gives CDR1 SGHRS, CDR2 YFSETQ. This CDR3 contains 16 residues. For the CDR3, the DNA is TGCGCCAGCAGCCGGGGACTAGCGGAAACCACAGATACGCAGTATTTT. This codes for CASSRGLAETTDTQYF.

V and J are TRBV5-1 and TRBJ1-5, with D uncertain. CDR1 is SGHRS and CDR2 is YFSETQ in the germline V gene. This CDR3 contains 14 residues. Between the trimmed V and J ends, which lost 3 bases and 0 bases, there was a span of 7 bases. The CDR3 sequence is CASSSGNSNQPQHF. CDR3 DNA sequence: TGCGCCAGCAGCTCGGGGAATAGCAATCAGCCCCAGCATTTT.

The CDR3 DNA is TGTGCCAGCAGCGTAGGTAGCGGGAGTATCACAGATACGCAGTATTTT. It yields the protein CASSVGSGSITDTQYF. The V gene is TRBV9, the J gene TRBJ2-3, with TRBD2 matching 9 bases. Germline lookup yields CDR1 SGDLS and CDR2 YYNGEE. The CDR3 consists of 16 residues. J was trimmed by 2 bases and V by 0 bases; bases with no gene match: 4.

This chain links TRBV27 with TRBJ1-5, with D possibly being TRBD1 (5 bases). Germline V gives CDR1 MNHEY, CDR2 SMNVEV (reference sequence). The CDR3 is made up of 17 amino acids. V was shortened by 3 bases and J by 7 bases, with 22 bases between the two germline ends. DNA for the CDR3: TGTGCCAGCAGTTTCTCAGGGTTGGATTGGGTAGGGCAGCCCCAGCATTTT. Its protein is CASSFSGLDWVGQPQHF.

The gene calls are TRBV9 and TRBJ2-7; the match to TRBD2 covers 7 bases. The CDR3 extends over 13 amino acids. V shed 4 bases, J shed 6 bases, and the junction held 7 bases outside the gene matches. Germline CDR1 SGDLS, CDR2 YYNGEE. The CDR3 DNA is TGTGCCAGCAGCCCGGGACTATCCCCCGAGCAGTACTTC. It specifies CASSPGLSPEQYF.

The chain couples TRBV5-1 to TRBJ1-5; TRBD1 matches at 7 bases. The CDR3 has 15 amino acids. After removal of 0 bases from V and 3 bases from J, the junction contained 3 bases not matched to a gene. The germline gives CDR1 SGHRS, CDR2 YFSETQ. The CDR3 sequence: CASSLEGQFNQPQHF. CDR3 DNA: TGCGCCAGCAGCTTGGAGGGACAGTTCAATCAGCCCCAGCATTTT.

The chain joins TRBV6-5 to TRBJ1-1; unclear D gene. From germline, CDR1 is MNHEY and CDR2 SVGAGI. The length of the CDR3 is 13 residues. Trimming pared 0 bases from V and 2 bases from J, leaving 4 bases between. The DNA of the CDR3 is TGTGCCAGCAGTTACTCCGTTAACACTGAAGCTTTCTTT. Its protein product is CASSYSVNTEAFF.

Written as DNA, the CDR3 is TGCGCCAGCAGGGATGGAGGACCCCTGACCGAGCAGTACTTC. Translating it yields CASRDGGPLTEQYF. The chain combines TRBV10-2 with TRBJ2-7; TRBD2 might be the D (5 bases). Germline values: CDR1 WSHSY, CDR2 SAAADI. The CDR3 spans 14 residues. The V gene lost 6 bases and the J gene lost 6 bases, with 18 bases spanning the gap.

The count of this clone is one. The chain links TRBV4-2 to TRBJ2-3; TRBD2 aligns across 10 bases. The CDR3 contains 15 residues. Germline V gene lookup returns CDR1 LGHNA and CDR2 YNFKEQ. J gave up 2 bases and V 6 bases, and 5 bases lay outside the gene matches. DNA of the CDR3: TGTGCCAGCAGTAGACTAGCGGGCAACACAGATACGCAGTATTTT. Amino acid sequence: CASSRLAGNTDTQYF.

The chain links TRBV7-3 to TRBJ2-1, with 15 bases aligning to TRBD2. This CDR3 contains 15 residues. The ends lost 3 bases at V and 10 bases at J; junction bases unmatched: 4. CDR1 SGHTA and CDR2 FQGTGA come from the germline V gene. CDR3 residues: CASSFGLAGGEEQFF. The CDR3 DNA reads as TGTGCCAGCAGCTTTGGACTAGCGGGGGGGGAGGAGCAGTTCTTC.

V gene TRBV30 combines with J gene TRBJ2-7; D gene unclear. CDR3 length: 11 residues. Looked up from germline, CDR1 is GTSNPN and CDR2 is SVGIG (reference sequence). V was shortened by 0 bases and J by 4 bases, with 4 bases between the two germline ends. CDR3 in DNA: TGTGCCTGGAGTGTCGTATACGAGCAGTACTTC. Encoded protein: CAWSVVYEQYF.